The 19 T cell receptor beta chains below come from one sample, sequenced in a study of T cells in Graves' hyperthyroidism and ophthalmopathy. Amplification targeted TCR beta CDR3 regions from RNA transcripts. RT-PCR in the first round (using the HTBI primer set) targeted the TCR CDR3. MiXCR was run by TCRdb on the multiplex PCR reads, yielding one entry per CDR3 protein. Of 300,000 to 450,000 distinct CDR3 sequences in the sample, around 14% were seen once. The sample consisted of blood. The receptors stem from a woman between 18 and 29 years old with Graves' hyperthyroidism that later progressed to Graves' ophthalmopathy.

This clonotype was found many times. The chain couples TRBV28 to TRBJ1-2, with TRBD1 matching 9 bases. The V gene end was trimmed by 8 bases and the J gene end by 5 bases; junction bases not matched to a gene: 6. Germline V CDR1 and CDR2: MDHEN, SYDVKM. CDR3 length: 13 amino acids. The DNA of the CDR3 is TGTGCCAGCGCCGGGGACAGGGCGTATGGCTACACCTTC. Its protein is CASAGDRAYGYTF.

This clonotype has a count of ten or more. The chain has TRBV12-3 or TRBV12-4 and TRBJ1-5, with 8 nucleotides matching TRBD1. After removal of 0 bases from V and 0 bases from J, the junction contained 1 base not matched to a gene. The CDR3 totals 16 residues. DNA for the CDR3: TGTGCCAGCAGTTTAGCTGGGACAGGTAGCAATCAGCCCCAGCATTTT. Its translation: CASSLAGTGSNQPQHF.

This clonotype showed up many times. The chain links TRBV11-2 to TRBJ2-7; 10 bases map to TRBD2. With V trimmed by 1 base and J by 2 bases, 8 bases remained unmatched. The CDR3 runs to 17 residues. The germline V gene has CDR1 SGHAT and CDR2 FQNNGV. CDR3 coding DNA: TGTGCCAGCAGCTTAGTGCCTAGCGGGAGCACCCCCTACGAGCAGTACTTC. This codes for CASSLVPSGSTPYEQYF.

This clonotype showed up just a few times. V usage is TRBV24-1 and J usage is TRBJ2-1; 8 nucleotides agree with TRBD1. Trimming at V came to 3 bases and at J to 3 bases, leaving 12 bases not matched to a gene. Germline CDR1 KGHDR, CDR2 SFDVKD. The CDR3 runs to 18 residues. DNA for the CDR3: TGTGCCACCAGTGATCGCCAACCGGACAGGGACCACTACAATGAGCAGTTCTTC. Protein sequence: CATSDRQPDRDHYNEQFF.

This chain joins TRBV5-5 and TRBJ1-4, with a weak D call TRBD1 (5 bases). Trimming shortened V by 3 bases and J by 8 bases, and 14 bases separated the two germline ends. The CDR3 length is 14 residues. Germline V gene lookup returns CDR1 SGHKS and CDR2 YYEKEE (reference sequence). CDR3 coding DNA: TGTGCCAGCAGCTCATACAGGTCTGGGGAAAAACTGTTTTTT. It is translated as CASSSYRSGEKLFF.

This clonotype occurred many times. V is TRBV7-2 and J is TRBJ2-5, with TRBD2 as a possible D gene (5 bases). The CDR3 runs to 13 residues. Trimming took 5 bases from V and 4 from J, leaving 11 bases between them. Germline CDR1 and CDR2: SGHTA and FQGNSA. The CDR3 region has the DNA TGTGCCAGCAGCCCTTTAGCGACAGAGACCCAGTACTTC. Its translation: CASSPLATETQYF. Filled out from reference TRBV7-2 and TRBJ2-5, the complete variable domain reads GAGVSQSPSNKVTEKGKDVELRCDPISGHTALYWYRQSLGQGLEFLIYFQGNSAPDKSGLPSDRFSAERTGGSVSTLTIQRTQQEDSAVYLCASSPLATETQYFGPGTRLLVL.

The gene calls are TRBV5-1 and TRBJ2-3, with 7 nucleotides matching TRBD1. This CDR3 has 16 amino acids. Germline assignment: CDR1 SGHRS and CDR2 YFSETQ. Trimming took 2 bases from V and 0 from J; bases not matched to a gene: 6. CDR3 amino acids: CASSLGTAPSTDTQYF. The CDR3 DNA reads TGCGCCAGCAGCTTAGGGACAGCTCCTAGCACAGATACGCAGTATTTT.

The table lists this clonotype with a few counts. The chain links TRBV29-1 to TRBJ1-1, with D possibly being TRBD1 (6 bases). The V gene lost 4 bases and the J gene lost 7 bases, with 10 bases spanning the gap. This CDR3 contains 11 residues. Per germline, CDR1 SQVTM and CDR2 ANQGSEA. The DNA of the CDR3 is TGCAGCGTTGGTGGGGGCGGTGAAGCTTTCTTT. Translating gives CSVGGGGEAFF.

The rearrangement uses TRBV15 and TRBJ2-1; tentative D call: TRBD2 (5 bases). In germline, CDR1 is LNHNV, CDR2 YYDKDF (reference sequence). The CDR3 totals 14 residues. V dropped 0 bases and J dropped 9 bases, with 12 bases sitting between them. CDR3: CATSRDRGVGEQFF. The CDR3 DNA is TGTGCCACCAGCAGAGATCGGGGTGTCGGTGAGCAGTTCTTC.

The sample holds a few counts of this clonotype. The rearrangement joins TRBV30 to TRBJ2-7; D possibly corresponds to TRBD1 (6 bases). Germline CDR1 reads GTSNPN; CDR2 reads SVGIG (reference sequence). Trimming pared 7 bases from V and 7 bases from J, leaving 29 bases between. The CDR3 has 16 amino acids. CDR3: CAFRGPLFEVPEEQYF. The CDR3 DNA follows: TGTGCCTTCAGGGGCCCCCTTTTTGAAGTGCCGGAGGAGCAGTACTTC.

Only a few counts were recorded for this clonotype. The V and J genes are TRBV11-3 and TRBJ2-7, with 8 nucleotides matching TRBD1. The CDR3 totals 14 residues. V gave up 2 bases and J gave up 6 bases; unmatched junction bases: 6. Germline V gene data show CDR1 as SGHNT and CDR2 as YENEEA. CDR3 amino acids: CASSLQGAPSEQYF. For the CDR3, the DNA is TGTGCCAGCAGCTTACAGGGGGCGCCATCCGAGCAGTACTTC.

This clonotype was detected ten times or more. The gene calls are TRBV6-1 and TRBJ1-1; TRBD1 is a possible D gene (6 bases). The CDR3 length is 14 residues. Germline lookup yields CDR1 MNHNS and CDR2 SASEGT. Trimming left V 8 bases short and J 3 bases short, with 16 bases between. The CDR3, as DNA: TGTGCCAGCGGGGACGACAGGCCGTACACTGAAGCTTTCTTT. Translating it yields CASGDDRPYTEAFF.

The chain couples TRBV6-2 or TRBV6-3 to TRBJ2-2; D call uncertain. The V end lost 2 bases, the J end lost 1 base, and 8 bases lay between the germline ends. The CDR3 has 15 residues. Germline lookup yields CDR1 MNHEY and CDR2 SVGEGT. CDR3 loop: CASSYDTRNTGELFF. The CDR3 coding sequence is TGTGCCAGCAGTTACGATACCAGGAACACCGGGGAGCTGTTTTTT.

This clonotype was counted many times. The chain is built from TRBV6-2 or TRBV6-3 and TRBJ2-2; no definite D call. This CDR3 comprises 17 residues. The V and J ends lost 5 bases and 3 bases respectively, with 19 bases between them. Germline loops: CDR1 MNHEY, CDR2 SVGEGT. CDR3 residues: CASSALIGIEDTGELFF. DNA of the CDR3: TGTGCCAGCAGTGCCCTTATAGGGATAGAGGACACCGGGGAGCTGTTTTTT.

This clonotype was seen at least ten times. The chain carries TRBV3-1 and TRBJ2-3, with 11 bases identical to TRBD2. After removal of 2 bases from V and 4 bases from J, the junction contained 11 bases not matched to a gene. In germline, CDR1 is LGHDT, CDR2 YNNKEL (reference sequence). The CDR3 runs to 18 residues. The CDR3 here is CASSQSHKTSGDADTQYF. CDR3 DNA sequence: TGTGCCAGCAGCCAATCCCACAAGACTAGCGGGGATGCAGATACGCAGTATTTT.

This clonotype was seen only a few times. The J gene is TRBJ2-3, the V gene TRBV6-2 or TRBV6-3; D might be TRBD2 (6 bases). The CDR3 has 15 amino acids. Germline V gene sequence: CDR1 MNHEY, CDR2 SVGEGT. V was cut by 7 bases and J by 2 bases, with 16 bases left in between. The CDR3 nucleotides read TGTGCCAGCACCCCCGCGACTAGGACCACAGATACGCAGTATTTT. Its protein is CASTPATRTTDTQYF.

There are many counts of this clonotype. The gene calls are TRBV7-9 and TRBJ2-5; 9 bases match TRBD1. The ends lost 2 bases at V and 1 base at J; junction bases unmatched: 5. The CDR3 has 16 amino acids. The germline V gene encodes CDR1 SEHNR and CDR2 FQNEAQ (reference sequence). The CDR3 sequence: CASSLSGTGLQETQYF. CDR3 in DNA: TGTGCCAGCAGCTTAAGTGGGACAGGGCTCCAAGAGACCCAGTACTTC.

On this clonotype: A read error may account for a junction end that differs from germline. The chain combines TRBV12-3 or TRBV12-4 with TRBJ1-1; D may be TRBD1 (5 bases). This CDR3 has 14 amino acids. In DNA, the CDR3 is TGTGCCAGCAATTTAGCGACAGCGAACACTGAAGCTTTCTTT. Residues: CASNLATANTEAFF.

This clonotype was picked up many times. The DNA for the CDR3 is TGTGCCAGCAGAAAAGGACAGAGTAATGAAAAACTGTTTTTT. Its translation is CASRKGQSNEKLFF. This rearrangement joins TRBV6-1 to TRBJ1-4, with D perhaps matching TRBD1 (6 bases). The CDR3 runs to 14 residues. The V end was cut by 6 bases, the J end by 4 bases, with 12 bases between. Germline V gene data show CDR1 as MNHNS and CDR2 as SASEGT.